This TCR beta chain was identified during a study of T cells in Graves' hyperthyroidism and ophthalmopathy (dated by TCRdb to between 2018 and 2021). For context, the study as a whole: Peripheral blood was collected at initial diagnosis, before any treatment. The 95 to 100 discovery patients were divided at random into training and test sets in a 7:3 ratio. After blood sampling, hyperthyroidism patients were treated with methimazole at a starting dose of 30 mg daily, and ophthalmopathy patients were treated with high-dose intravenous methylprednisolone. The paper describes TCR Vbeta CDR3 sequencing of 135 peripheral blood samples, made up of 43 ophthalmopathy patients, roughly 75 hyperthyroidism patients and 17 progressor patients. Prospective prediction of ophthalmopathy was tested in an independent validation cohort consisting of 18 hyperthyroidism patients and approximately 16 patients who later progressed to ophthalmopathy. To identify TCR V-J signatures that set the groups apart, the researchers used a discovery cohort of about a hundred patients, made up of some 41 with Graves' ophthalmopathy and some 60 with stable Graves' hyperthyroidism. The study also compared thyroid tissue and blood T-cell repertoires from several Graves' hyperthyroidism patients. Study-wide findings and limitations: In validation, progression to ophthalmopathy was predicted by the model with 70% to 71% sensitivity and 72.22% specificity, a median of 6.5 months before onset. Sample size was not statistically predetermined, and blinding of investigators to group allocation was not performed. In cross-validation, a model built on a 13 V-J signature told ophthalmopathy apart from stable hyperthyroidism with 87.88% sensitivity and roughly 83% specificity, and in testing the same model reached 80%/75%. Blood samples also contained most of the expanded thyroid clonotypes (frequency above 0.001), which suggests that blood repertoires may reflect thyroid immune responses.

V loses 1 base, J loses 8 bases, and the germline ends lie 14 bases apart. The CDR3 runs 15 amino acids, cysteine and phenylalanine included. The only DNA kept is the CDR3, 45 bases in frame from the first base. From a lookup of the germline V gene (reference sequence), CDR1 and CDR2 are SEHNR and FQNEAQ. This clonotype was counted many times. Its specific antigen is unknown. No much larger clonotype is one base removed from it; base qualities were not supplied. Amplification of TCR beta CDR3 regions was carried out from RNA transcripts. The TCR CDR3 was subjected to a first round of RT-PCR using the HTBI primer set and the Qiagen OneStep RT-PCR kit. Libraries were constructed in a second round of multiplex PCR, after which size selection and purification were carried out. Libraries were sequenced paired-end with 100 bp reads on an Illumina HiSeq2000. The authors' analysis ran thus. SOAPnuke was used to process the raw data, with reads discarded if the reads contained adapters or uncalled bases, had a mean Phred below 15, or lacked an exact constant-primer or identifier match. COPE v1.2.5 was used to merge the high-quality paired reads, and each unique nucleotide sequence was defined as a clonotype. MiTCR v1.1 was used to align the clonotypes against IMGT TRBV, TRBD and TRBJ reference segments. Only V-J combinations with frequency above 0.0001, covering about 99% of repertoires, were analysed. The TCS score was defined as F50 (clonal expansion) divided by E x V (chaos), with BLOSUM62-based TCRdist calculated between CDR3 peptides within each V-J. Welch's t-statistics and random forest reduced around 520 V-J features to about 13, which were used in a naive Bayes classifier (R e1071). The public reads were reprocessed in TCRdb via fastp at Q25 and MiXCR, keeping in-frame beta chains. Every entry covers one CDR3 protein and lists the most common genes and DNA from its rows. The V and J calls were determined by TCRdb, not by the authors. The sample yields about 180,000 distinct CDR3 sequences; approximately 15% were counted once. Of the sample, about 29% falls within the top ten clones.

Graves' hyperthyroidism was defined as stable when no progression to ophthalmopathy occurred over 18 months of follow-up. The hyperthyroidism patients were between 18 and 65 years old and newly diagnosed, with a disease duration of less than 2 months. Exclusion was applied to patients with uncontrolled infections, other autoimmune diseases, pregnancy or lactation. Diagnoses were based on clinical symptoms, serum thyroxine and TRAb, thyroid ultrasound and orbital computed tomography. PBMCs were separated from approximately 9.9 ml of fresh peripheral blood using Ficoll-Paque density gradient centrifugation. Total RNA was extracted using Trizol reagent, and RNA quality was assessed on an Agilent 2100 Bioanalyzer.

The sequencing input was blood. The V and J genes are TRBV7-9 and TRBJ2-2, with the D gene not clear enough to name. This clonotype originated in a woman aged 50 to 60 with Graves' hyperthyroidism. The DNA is TGTGCCAGCAGCTTAGAGCCGGCTACAGCAGGGGAGCTGTTTTTT. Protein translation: CASSLEPATAGELFF.